This T cell receptor (beta chain) comes out of a study of cytomegalovirus exposure and HLA in healthy donors. Study overall: An early release of data contained 75 million to 90 million unique TCRs, which came from HLA-typed donors. Study-wide points: HLA-A and HLA-B allele assignments for most subjects were reportedly predicted accurately using TCR beta sequences.

PCR primers comprised 60 Vbeta and 13 Jbeta primers. Here immunoSEQ multiplex PCR was the method, and the copy in TCRdb shows in-frame clones only, minus some. The table lists fewer than 200,000 clones, over 70% of them singletons. Donors consisted of healthy bone marrow donors. After removal of 8 bases from V and 7 bases from J, the junction contained 7 bases not matched to a gene. CDR3 length: 13 residues. CDR1 is LGHNA, CDR2 YNFKEQ, per germline. Notes on this clone: Its antigen is unidentified.

Sequenced input: PBMCs. The sequence was obtained from a man in his late teens or twenties in good health and CMV-seropositive. The chain joins TRBV4-2 to TRBJ1-5, with TRBD1 identical over 8 bases. This CDR3 is CASGIQGAQPQHF. The CDR3 bases are TGTGCCAGCGGGATCCAGGGGGCCCAGCCCCAGCATTTT.